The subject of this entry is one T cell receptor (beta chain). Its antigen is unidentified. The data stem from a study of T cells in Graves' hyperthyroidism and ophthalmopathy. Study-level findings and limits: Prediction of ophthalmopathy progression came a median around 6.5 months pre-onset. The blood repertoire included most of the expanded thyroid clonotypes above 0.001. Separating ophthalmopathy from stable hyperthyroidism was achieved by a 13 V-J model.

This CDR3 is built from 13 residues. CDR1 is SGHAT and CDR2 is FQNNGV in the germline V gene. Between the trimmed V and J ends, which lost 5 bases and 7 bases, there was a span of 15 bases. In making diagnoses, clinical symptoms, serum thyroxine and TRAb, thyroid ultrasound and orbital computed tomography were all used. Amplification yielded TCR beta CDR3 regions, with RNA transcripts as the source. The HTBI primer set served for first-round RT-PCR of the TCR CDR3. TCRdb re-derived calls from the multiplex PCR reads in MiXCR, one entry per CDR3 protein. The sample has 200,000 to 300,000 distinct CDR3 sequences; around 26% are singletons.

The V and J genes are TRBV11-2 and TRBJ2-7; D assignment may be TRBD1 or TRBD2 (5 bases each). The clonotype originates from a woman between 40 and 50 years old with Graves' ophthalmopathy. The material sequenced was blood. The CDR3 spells CASSPGISGEQYF. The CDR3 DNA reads TGTGCCAGCAGCCCCGGGATCTCAGGGGAGCAGTACTTC.